A single sample gave rise to the 22 T cell receptor beta chains below, sequenced in a study of long-term antiretroviral therapy in people with HIV. The assay used was immunoSEQ (version v3.0), run at survey level. This table comes from immunoSEQ multiplex PCR, and its TCRdb copy is limited to in-frame clones, with some not included. The sample lists approximately 21,000 clones; around 80% were seen once. This specimen consisted of unsorted PBMCs, obtained 0.3 years after starting antiretroviral therapy. Receptors originate from a middle-aged man with HIV.

The chain recombines TRBV7-2 with TRBJ1-5; a possible D gene is TRBD1 (5 bases). The CDR3 totals 17 residues. Trimming cost V 1 base and J 6 bases, with 19 bases left between them. Germline assignment: CDR1 SGHTA and CDR2 FQGNSA. The CDR3 loop reads CASSLEPQDIFIQPQHF. CDR3 sequence (DNA): TGTGCCAGCAGCTTAGAGCCGCAGGACATATTTATTCAGCCCCAGCATTTT.

This clone was recorded a few times. V is TRBV28 and J is TRBJ1-2; perhaps TRBD1 as D (6 bases). CDR3 size: 14 residues. Trimming pared 5 bases from V and 7 bases from J, leaving 17 bases between. Germline V gene data show CDR1 as MDHEN and CDR2 as SYDVKM. CDR3 loop: CASSIQGGSRGYTF. Here the CDR3 DNA reads TGTGCCAGCAGTATACAGGGTGGTTCGCGTGGCTACACCTTC.

The CDR3 sequence is CASRWAETQYF. CDR3 sequence (DNA): TGTGCCAGCAGGTGGGCAGAGACCCAGTACTTC. The chain uses TRBV6-5 and TRBJ2-5; the D is unclear. CDR3 length equals 11 residues. The V end lost 6 bases, the J end lost 4 bases, and 6 bases lay between the germline ends. Germline values: CDR1 MNHEY, CDR2 SVGAGI.

The rearrangement uses TRBV7-2 and TRBJ2-7, with 9 bases that match TRBD2. V shed 5 bases and J 4 bases; nucleotides not matched to a gene: 6. The CDR3 covers 14 residues. Germline V lookup: CDR1 SGHTA, CDR2 FQGNSA. CDR3: CASSASGGSYEQYF. CDR3 nucleotides: TGTGCCAGCAGCGCCAGCGGGGGGAGTTACGAGCAGTACTTC.

The chain couples TRBV7-6 to TRBJ1-1, with a tentative D call TRBD1 (5 bases). V dropped 5 bases and J dropped 11 bases, with 18 bases sitting between them. Germline CDR1 SGHVS, CDR2 FNYEAQ. CDR3 length equals 13 residues. CDR3 protein: CASSPSPAGPAFF. The CDR3 DNA follows: TGTGCCAGCAGCCCATCCCCGGCGGGGCCCGCTTTCTTT.

The V and J genes are TRBV10-3 and TRBJ2-6; 7 bases map to TRBD2. Germline V gene data show CDR1 as ENHRY and CDR2 as SYGVKD. This CDR3 is built from 15 residues. With 2 bases clipped from V and 2 bases from J, the junction kept 0 bases outside the gene matches. The CDR3 region is CAISEGGAGANVLTF. The DNA for the CDR3 is TGTGCCATCAGTGAGGGGGGGGCTGGGGCCAACGTCCTGACTTTC.

This rearrangement joins TRBV11-3 to TRBJ2-5, with TRBD2 matching 11 bases. The CDR3 sequence is 17 residues long. CDR1 and CDR2 from the germline V gene are SGHNT and YENEEA. V was pared by 2 bases and J by 4 bases, with 9 bases of the junction left unmatched. CDR3 sequence (DNA): TGTGCCAGCAGCTTACGTCTAGGGCTAGCGGGAGGAGAGACCCAGTACTTC. Translation gives CASSLRLGLAGGETQYF.

The chain uses TRBV10-3 and TRBJ2-1, with TRBD2 identical over 7 bases. Germline trimming cut 11 bases from V and 7 bases from J; bases unmatched to any gene: 8. CDR3 length equals 12 residues. Germline V gene sequence: CDR1 ENHRY, CDR2 SYGVKD. In DNA form, the CDR3 reads TGTGCCTCCGCGGGAGAAGGGAATGAGCAGTTCTTC. Translated, it gives CASAGEGNEQFF.

The chain joins TRBV7-9 to TRBJ1-6, with D possibly being TRBD1 (5 bases). V lost 0 bases and J lost 0, with 9 bases in between. The germline CDR1 and CDR2 sequences are SEHNR and FQNEAQ (reference sequence). The CDR3 extends over 17 amino acids. CDR3 coding DNA: TGTGCCAGCAGCTTAGCGGGACTTAGCTCCTATAATTCACCCCTCCACTTT. Its protein is CASSLAGLSSYNSPLHF.

The chain recombines TRBV5-1 with TRBJ2-1; D is perhaps TRBD2 (6 bases). There are 16 residues in the CDR3. The germline gives CDR1 SGHRS, CDR2 YFSETQ. V lost 2 bases to trimming and J lost 1 base, with 13 bases between them. CDR3 sequence: CASSFEGLSSYNEQFF. The CDR3 DNA sequence: TGCGCCAGCAGCTTTGAGGGACTGTCTTCCTACAATGAGCAGTTCTTC.

The V gene is TRBV7-2, the J gene TRBJ1-1, with TRBD1 identical over 9 bases. Trimming cost V 7 bases and J 2 bases; bases outside gene matches: 11. CDR1 and CDR2 from the germline V gene are SGHTA and FQGNSA. CDR3 length equals 16 residues. In nucleotides, the CDR3 is TGTGCCAGCACCACAGGGTACAGGGGGCGAAACACTGAAGCTTTCTTT. It is translated as CASTTGYRGRNTEAFF. Supplemented by reference TRBV7-2 and TRBJ1-1, the full variable domain reads GAGVSQSPSNKVTEKGKDVELRCDPISGHTALYWYRQSLGQGLEFLIYFQGNSAPDKSGLPSDRFSAERTGGSVSTLTIQRTQQEDSAVYLCASTTGYRGRNTEAFFGQGTRLTVV.

The chain is built from TRBV19 and TRBJ1-2, with TRBD1 identical over 11 bases. The length of the CDR3 is 14 residues. Germline CDR1 LNHDA, CDR2 SQIVND (reference sequence). The V and J ends lost 3 bases and 5 bases, in that order; junction bases with no gene match: 2. The DNA of the CDR3 is TGTGCCAGTAGTATCGGACAGGGGGCATATGGCTACACCTTC. Translation gives CASSIGQGAYGYTF.

This chain joins TRBV6-4 and TRBJ1-1; 7 bases align to TRBD1. Germline V gives CDR1 MRHNA, CDR2 SNTAGT. The CDR3 totals 16 residues. V was pared by 10 bases and J by 1 base, with 15 bases of the junction left unmatched. This CDR3 reads CATKPTGTATNTEAFF. The CDR3 DNA reads as TGTGCCACCAAACCTACCGGGACAGCTACGAACACTGAAGCTTTCTTT.

The chain combines TRBV28 with TRBJ1-1, with D possibly being TRBD1 (5 bases). The CDR3 sequence is 13 residues long. V shed 3 bases and J shed 3 bases, with 8 bases lying between them. Per the germline V gene, CDR1 is MDHEN and CDR2 is SYDVKM. The CDR3 region has the DNA TGTGCCAGCAGTTTTCTAGGGGACACTGAAGCTTTCTTT. Its protein product is CASSFLGDTEAFF.

This rearrangement joins TRBV6-6 to TRBJ1-5; D is possibly TRBD1 (6 bases). The CDR3 contains 14 residues. Germline-derived CDR1 and CDR2 are MNHNY and SVGAGI (reference sequence). V was trimmed by 5 bases and J by 2 bases, leaving 10 bases between them. DNA of the CDR3: TGTGCCAGCAGTCACAGGGATGGCAATCAGCCCCAGCATTTT. This sequence encodes CASSHRDGNQPQHF.

The genes are TRBV19 and TRBJ2-7, with D tentatively TRBD1 (6 bases). The germline V and J ends were trimmed by 4 bases and 5 bases, with 18 bases remaining between them. CDR1 is LNHDA and CDR2 is SQIVND in the germline V gene (reference sequence). The CDR3 is made up of 15 amino acids. This CDR3 is CASSTRDTLRNEQYF. In DNA, the CDR3 is TGTGCCAGTAGTACCCGGGACACCCTTCGTAACGAGCAGTACTTC.

The CDR3 DNA is TGTGCCAGCAGTGGGCAGGGGGCTAACTATGGCTACACCTTC. It translates to CASSGQGANYGYTF. This sequence joins TRBV2 and TRBJ1-2, with TRBD1 identical over 7 bases. The germline gives CDR1 SNHLY, CDR2 FYNNEI. This CDR3 region has 14 residues. Losses at the gene ends were 4 bases for V and 0 bases for J; bases not matched to a gene: 2.

The genes are TRBV6-4 and TRBJ2-2; maybe TRBD1 (5 bases). The CDR3 loop spans 15 amino acids. Per the germline V gene, CDR1 is MRHNA and CDR2 is SNTAGT. Trimming shortened V by 2 bases and J by 6 bases, and 13 bases separated the two germline ends. CDR3 DNA sequence: TGTGCCAGCAGTGACGCTCTTCAGGGCGCCGGGGAGCTGTTTTTT. Amino acid sequence: CASSDALQGAGELFF.

V usage is TRBV5-5 and J usage is TRBJ1-4; possible D gene TRBD1, 5 bases. CDR3 length: 15 residues. Per germline, CDR1 SGHKS and CDR2 YYEKEE (reference sequence). Between the trimmed V and J ends, which lost 5 bases and 4 bases, there was a span of 15 bases. CDR3 sequence reads: CASSLLRDGNEKLFF. The CDR3 bases are TGTGCCAGCAGTTTGCTCCGGGACGGTAATGAAAAACTGTTTTTT.

Only a few counts were recorded for this clone. The chain couples TRBV19 to TRBJ1-5, with D perhaps matching TRBD1 (5 bases). The CDR3 is 12 amino acids. Per germline, CDR1 LNHDA and CDR2 SQIVND (reference sequence). V dropped 6 bases and J dropped 4 bases, with 7 bases sitting between them. CDR3 protein: CASSYRNQPQHF. The CDR3 DNA reads as TGTGCCAGTAGCTACAGGAATCAGCCCCAGCATTTT.

This chain uses TRBV19 with TRBJ2-3; perhaps D is TRBD1 or TRBD2 (5 bases each). Deletions cut 0 bases from V and 0 bases from J, with 16 bases between. The length of the CDR3 is 18 residues. Germline V CDR1 and CDR2: LNHDA, SQIVND (reference sequence). CDR3 in amino acids: CASSIDQDEGPSTDTQYF. The CDR3, as DNA: TGTGCCAGTAGTATAGATCAGGACGAGGGGCCTAGCACAGATACGCAGTATTTT.

This chain uses TRBV4-3 with TRBJ2-7; no reliable D call. V gave up 0 bases and J gave up 0 bases, with 15 bases separating them. Germline V gives CDR1 LGHNA, CDR2 YSLEER. CDR3 size: 17 residues. CDR3 sequence (DNA): TGCGCCAGCAGCCAAGATCACGACGGCCCCTACTCCTACGAGCAGTACTTC. This gives the protein CASSQDHDGPYSYEQYF.